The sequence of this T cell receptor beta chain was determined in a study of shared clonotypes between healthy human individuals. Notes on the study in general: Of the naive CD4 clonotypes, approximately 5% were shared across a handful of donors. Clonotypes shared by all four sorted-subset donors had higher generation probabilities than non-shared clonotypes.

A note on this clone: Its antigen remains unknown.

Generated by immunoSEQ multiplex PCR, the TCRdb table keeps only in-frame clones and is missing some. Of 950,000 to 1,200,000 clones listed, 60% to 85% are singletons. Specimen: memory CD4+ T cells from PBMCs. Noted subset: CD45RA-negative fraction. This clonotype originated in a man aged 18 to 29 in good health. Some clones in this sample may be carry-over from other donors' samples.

CDR3 sequence: CASSHSRSGTDTEAFF. CDR3 nucleotides: TGTGCCAGCAGCCACAGTAGGTCAGGGACGGACACTGAAGCTTTCTTT. V and J are TRBV21-1 and TRBJ1-1. TRBV21-1 is deemed a pseudogene. CDR3 length equals 16 residues.